These 31 T cell receptor beta chains originate from one sample sequenced in a study of blood T cell repertoires in COVID-19. Measured with immunoSEQ multiplex PCR; TCRdb has only the in-frame clones, and not every one. The sample lists 200,000 to 300,000 clones, approximately 86% occurring once. The sample taken for sequencing was peripheral blood. Source of these receptors: a human donor in a cohort sampled during active COVID-19.

The chain carries TRBV24-1 and TRBJ1-5; D call uncertain. This CDR3 has 13 residues. Germline CDR1 and CDR2: KGHDR and SFDVKD. V shed 0 bases and J shed 7 bases, with 6 bases lying between them. The CDR3 loop reads CATSDLGVQPQHF. CDR3 DNA sequence: TGTGCCACCAGTGATTTGGGAGTCCAGCCCCAGCATTTT.

This chain links TRBV5-4 with TRBJ2-6; D perhaps matches TRBD2 (5 bases). The CDR3 spans 15 residues. Trimming cost V 5 bases and J 1 base, with 10 bases left between them. The germline V gene has CDR1 SGHNT and CDR2 YYREEE (reference sequence). The chain's CDR3 is CASRTGSSGANVLTF. The CDR3, as DNA: TGTGCCAGCAGGACGGGGAGTTCTGGGGCCAACGTCCTGACTTTC. The full variable domain, its missing parts supplied by reference TRBV5-4 and TRBJ2-6, is ETGVTQSPTHLIKTRGQQVTLRCSSQSGHNTVSWYQQALGQGPQFIFQYYREEENGRGNFPPRFSGLQFPNYSSELNVNALELDDSALYLCASRTGSSGANVLTFGAGSRLTVL.

The CDR3 loop reads CASSAVTGLTLLPDTQYF. CDR3 DNA: TGTGCCAGTAGTGCCGTCACTGGTTTAACTTTACTACCAGATACGCAGTATTTT. J is TRBJ2-3 and V is TRBV19; no reliable D call. The germline V gene encodes CDR1 LNHDA and CDR2 SQIVND (reference sequence). This CDR3 comprises 18 residues. Trimming stripped 5 bases from V and 4 bases from J, with 25 bases between.

J is TRBJ2-3 and V is TRBV11-2; 7 positions agree with TRBD2. The V segment lost 0 bases and the J segment 7 bases; nucleotides outside the gene matches: 4. In germline, CDR1 is SGHAT, CDR2 FQNNGV. CDR3 length: 14 amino acids. The CDR3 loop is CASSLEGGVYTQYF. The CDR3 DNA sequence: TGTGCCAGCAGCTTAGAGGGGGGGGTTTATACGCAGTATTTT. Full variable domain (outside the CDR3, taken from reference TRBV11-2 and TRBJ2-3): EAGVAQSPRYKIIEKRQSVAFWCNPISGHATLYWYQQILGQGPKLLIQFQNNGVVDDSQLPKDRFSAERLKGVDSTLKIQPAKLEDSAVYLCASSLEGGVYTQYFGPGTRLTVL.

In DNA, the CDR3 is TGTGCCAGCTATGCGAGGGACACCATATATTTT. Translation: CASYARDTIYF. The V gene is TRBV6-5, the J gene TRBJ1-3; D ambiguous. This CDR3 has 11 residues. Germline V lookup: CDR1 MNHEY, CDR2 SVGAGI. Trimming took 8 bases from V and 8 from J, leaving 10 bases between them.

The rearrangement links TRBV7-8 to TRBJ1-4; the match to TRBD1 covers 8 bases. The CDR3 sequence is 18 residues long. In germline, CDR1 is SGHVS, CDR2 FQNEAQ. J was trimmed by 2 bases and V by 1 base; bases with no gene match: 9. The CDR3 reads CASSLEGRGRRTNEKLFF. The CDR3 nucleotides read TGTGCCAGCAGCTTAGAGGGCAGGGGGCGCCGTACTAATGAAAAACTGTTTTTT.

The CDR3 loop is CASSDRQGVGQPQHF. The CDR3 DNA follows: TGTGCCAGCAGTGACCGACAGGGGGTAGGTCAGCCCCAGCATTTT. The chain employs TRBV25-1 and TRBJ1-5, with 9 positions matching TRBD1. The CDR3 totals 15 residues. Germline loops: CDR1 MGHDK, CDR2 SYGVNS. V gave up 3 bases and J gave up 6 bases; unmatched junction bases: 6. Using reference TRBV25-1 and TRBJ1-5 for the parts outside the CDR3, the full variable domain is EADIYQTPRYLVIGTGKKITLECSQTMGHDKMYWYQQDPGMELHLIHYSYGVNSTEKGDLSSESTVSRIRTEHFPLTLESARPSHTSQYLCASSDRQGVGQPQHFGDGTRLSIL.

This chain links TRBV10-1 with TRBJ2-7; weak D call: TRBD1 (6 bases). V was shortened by 10 bases and J by 0 bases, with 16 bases between the two germline ends. Germline assignment: CDR1 WNHNN and CDR2 SYGVQD (reference sequence). This CDR3 is 14 amino acids long. The CDR3 nucleotides are TGCGCCACCGCTGGACAGCGCAACTCCTACGAGCAGTACTTC. It yields the protein CATAGQRNSYEQYF.

In the case of this clone: Other nucleotide sequences from this sample produce the same CDR3. V gene TRBV9 combines with J gene TRBJ2-5; maybe TRBD1 (5 bases). This CDR3 spans 13 amino acids. The V and J ends lost 0 bases and 2 bases respectively, with 5 bases between them. Germline V gives CDR1 SGDLS, CDR2 YYNGEE. This CDR3 reads CASSVGQQETQYF. The CDR3 bases are TGTGCCAGCAGCGTAGGACAGCAAGAGACCCAGTACTTC.

This chain connects TRBV9 to TRBJ2-7, with a weak D call TRBD2 (6 bases). This CDR3 is built from 16 residues. CDR1 is SGDLS and CDR2 is YYNGEE in the germline V gene. V was shortened by 4 bases and J by 3 bases, with 20 bases between the two germline ends. The CDR3 DNA reads as TGTGCCAGCAGCTCCACTCCCGGGACTGCCGTCTACGAGCAGTACTTC. Translated: CASSSTPGTAVYEQYF.

The gene calls are TRBV9 and TRBJ2-7, with 10 bases lining up with TRBD2. The CDR3 extends over 16 amino acids. Trimming took 3 bases from V and 5 from J; bases not matched to a gene: 11. Germline lookup yields CDR1 SGDLS and CDR2 YYNGEE. The CDR3 sequence is CASSGGMIAGGHEQYF. The CDR3 bases are TGTGCCAGCAGCGGGGGGATGATAGCGGGAGGTCACGAGCAGTACTTC.

J is TRBJ2-5 and V is TRBV14, with D possibly being TRBD2 (5 bases). Trimming took 4 bases from V and 0 from J, leaving 12 bases between them. Germline V lookup: CDR1 SGHDN, CDR2 FVKESK. The CDR3 covers 15 residues. This chain's CDR3 is CASSRRGWYQETQYF. CDR3 in DNA: TGTGCCAGCAGCCGCCGGGGATGGTACCAAGAGACCCAGTACTTC.

The J gene is TRBJ1-1, the V gene TRBV18; D unresolved. CDR1 and CDR2 (germline): KGHSH, LQKENI. V lost 3 bases and J 5 bases, leaving 19 bases between the germline ends. The CDR3 loop spans 16 amino acids. The DNA of the CDR3 is TGTGCCAGCTCACCCGTCGATGGGCGCCGGGGAACTGAAGCTTTCTTT. Translating gives CASSPVDGRRGTEAFF.

This chain uses TRBV2 with TRBJ2-5, with 9 bases fitting TRBD1. The V segment lost 6 bases and the J segment 2 bases; nucleotides outside the gene matches: 7. The CDR3 consists of 15 residues. Germline V gene data show CDR1 as SNHLY and CDR2 as FYNNEI. The CDR3 bases are TGTGCCAGCAGGGCGGACAGGGGTCGGCAAGAGACCCAGTACTTC. This sequence encodes CASRADRGRQETQYF.

The rearrangement joins TRBV25-1 to TRBJ1-5, with D possibly being TRBD1 (6 bases). Per the germline V gene, CDR1 is MGHDK and CDR2 is SYGVNS. Trimming removed 5 bases from V and 5 bases from J, with 10 bases in between. This CDR3 comprises 13 residues. CDR3 coding DNA: TGTGCCAGCAGTCCGAACAGGGATCAGCCCCAGCATTTT. Protein: CASSPNRDQPQHF.

The chain combines TRBV30 with TRBJ1-1; no definite D call. V was cut by 3 bases and J by 7 bases, with 9 bases left in between. Germline CDR1 is GTSNPN and CDR2 is SVGIG (reference sequence). This CDR3 region has 11 residues. CDR3: CAWRGSGEAFF. The CDR3 DNA reads as TGTGCCTGGAGAGGTTCAGGTGAAGCTTTCTTT.

The chain combines TRBV20-1 with TRBJ1-1; D gene uncertain. The CDR3 spans 15 residues. The V end was cut by 3 bases, the J end by 4 bases, with 18 bases between. The germline gives CDR1 DFQATT, CDR2 SNEGSKA (reference sequence). CDR3 bases: TGCAGTGCTAGTTCCCAACTTCCGCCGGGCACTGAAGCTTTCTTT. Its translation: CSASSQLPPGTEAFF.

V gene TRBV6-2 or TRBV6-3 combines with J gene TRBJ2-7; 7 bases match TRBD1. V was clipped by 0 bases and J by 3 bases; unmatched bases: 11. This CDR3 is 17 amino acids long. Per the germline V gene, CDR1 is MNHEY and CDR2 is SVGEGT. DNA of the CDR3: TGTGCCAGCAGTTACTCGAGTGTTCGACAGGGAAGCTACGAGCAGTACTTC. Its protein product is CASSYSSVRQGSYEQYF.

This chain joins TRBV5-3 and TRBJ2-2; D not certain. TRBV5-3 belongs to the ORF category, with a function that is uncertain. V was trimmed by 4 bases and J by 6 bases, leaving 13 bases between them. The CDR3 length is 14 residues. CDR3 bases: TGTGCCAGAAGCCCTCGAACGGAGCCCGGGGAGCTGTTTTTT. It yields the protein CARSPRTEPGELFF.

The chain has TRBV6-5 and TRBJ2-7, with 7 bases matching TRBD1. V lost 9 bases to trimming and J lost 0 bases; unmatched junction nucleotides: 8. Germline-derived CDR1 and CDR2 are MNHEY and SVGAGI. This CDR3 is built from 14 residues. The CDR3 sequence: CASLSTGRSYEQYF. CDR3 bases: TGTGCCAGTTTGTCGACAGGGCGCTCCTACGAGCAGTACTTC.

The chain links TRBV15 to TRBJ2-2, with D maybe TRBD2 (5 bases). The germline V gene encodes CDR1 LNHNV and CDR2 YYDKDF (reference sequence). The CDR3 is 15 residues long. The V and J ends lost 5 bases and 0 bases respectively, with 10 bases between them. The CDR3: CATSRGGANTGELFF. The CDR3, as DNA: TGTGCCACCAGCCGGGGTGGCGCGAACACCGGGGAGCTGTTTTTT. The full variable domain, with the rest looked up from reference TRBV15 and TRBJ2-2, is DAMVIQNPRYQVTQFGKPVTLSCSQTLNHNVMYWYQQKSSQAPKLLFHYYDKDFNNEADTPDNFQSRRPNTSFCFLDIRSPGLGDTAMYLCATSRGGANTGELFFGEGSRLTVL.

Ten or more counts support this clone. The chain carries TRBV6-6 and TRBJ1-1; D is possibly TRBD1 (6 bases). Deletions cut 2 bases from V and 1 base from J, with 8 bases between. Germline CDR1 is MNHNY and CDR2 is SVGAGI (reference sequence). This CDR3 is 14 amino acids long. CDR3 loop: CASSYRGTNTEAFF. The CDR3 bases are TGTGCCAGCAGTTACAGGGGGACGAACACTGAAGCTTTCTTT.

The chain recombines TRBV21-1 with TRBJ2-2; the DNA was not compared with TRBD2, the D call given in the table. TRBV21-1 is labeled a pseudogene. The CDR3 consists of 17 residues. CDR3 in DNA: TGTGCCAGCAGCAGGAGTCCGGGGGGGGCGAACACCGGGGAGCTGTTTTTT. Its protein product is CASSRSPGGANTGELFF.

The V and J genes are TRBV25-1 and TRBJ1-1; D may be TRBD1 (6 bases). V was clipped by 0 bases and J by 2 bases, with 19 bases between them. CDR1 MGHDK and CDR2 SYGVNS come from the germline V gene. The CDR3 length is 18 residues. The CDR3 region has the DNA TGTGCCAGCAGTGAATATCTATCCCAGGGGAGGGGAAACACTGAAGCTTTCTTT. This gives the protein CASSEYLSQGRGNTEAFF.

In its sample, this clone was seen once. The chain has TRBV19 and TRBJ1-2; possibly TRBD1 for D (6 bases). Trimming pared 5 bases from V and 4 bases from J, leaving 14 bases between. CDR3 length equals 14 residues. Per germline, CDR1 LNHDA and CDR2 SQIVND (reference sequence). The CDR3 reads CASSPGDFVYGYTF. CDR3 DNA: TGTGCCAGTAGTCCAGGGGATTTTGTCTATGGCTACACCTTC.

The chain combines TRBV5-1 with TRBJ2-7, with D perhaps matching TRBD1 (6 bases). The V gene lost 1 base and the J gene lost 1 base, with 12 bases spanning the gap. Germline V gives CDR1 SGHRS, CDR2 YFSETQ. This CDR3 region has 15 residues. The CDR3 loop is CASSLLSQGSYEQYF. The CDR3 DNA reads TGCGCCAGCAGCTTGTTGTCCCAGGGGTCCTACGAGCAGTACTTC.

The gene calls are TRBV24-1 and TRBJ2-2; TRBD2 might be the D (6 bases). V was pared by 5 bases and J by 6 bases, with 9 bases between. This CDR3 comprises 13 residues. Per germline, CDR1 KGHDR and CDR2 SFDVKD. Here the CDR3 reads CATSVGGPGELFF. The CDR3 nucleotides are TGTGCCACCAGTGTGGGGGGACCCGGGGAGCTGTTTTTT.

This clone was recorded once. The J gene is TRBJ2-6, the V gene TRBV4-3; 10 positions match TRBD1. The germline V gene has CDR1 LGHNA and CDR2 YSLEER. V was pared by 1 base and J by 0 bases, with 3 bases of the junction left unmatched. CDR3 length: 18 amino acids. CDR3 sequence reads: CASSQAGQGGSGANVLTF. The CDR3 nucleotides are TGCGCCAGCAGCCAAGCAGGACAGGGGGGCTCTGGGGCCAACGTCCTGACTTTC.

This chain joins TRBV5-4 and TRBJ2-7, with 13 bases identical to TRBD2. Germline V CDR1 and CDR2: SGHNT, YYREEE (reference sequence). The CDR3 contains 18 residues. V dropped 4 bases and J dropped 6; count of bases not matched to a gene: 16. The CDR3 DNA is TGTGCCAGCAGCCTGGGCGTGGGACTAGCGGGACTTACGGCCGAGCAGTACTTC. Translated: CASSLGVGLAGLTAEQYF.

The table lists this clone with a few counts. The same CDR3 is also encoded by other DNA sequences in this sample. This chain connects TRBV4-3 to TRBJ2-6; no reliable D call. CDR1 and CDR2 from the germline V gene are LGHNA and YSLEER. V lost 3 bases and J lost 4, with 4 bases in between. This CDR3 is built from 13 residues. This chain's CDR3 is CASSQRGANVLTF. CDR3 DNA sequence: TGCGCCAGCAGCCAGCGGGGGGCCAACGTCCTGACTTTC.

The gene calls are TRBV10-3 and TRBJ1-1, with 8 bases that match TRBD1. Looked up from germline, CDR1 is ENHRY and CDR2 is SYGVKD. The J segment lost 3 bases and the V segment lost 3 bases, leaving 3 bases of the junction unmatched. This CDR3 comprises 14 residues. In DNA, the CDR3 is TGTGCCATCAGTGAATTGGACAGGGACACTGAAGCTTTCTTT. Translation gives CAISELDRDTEAFF.